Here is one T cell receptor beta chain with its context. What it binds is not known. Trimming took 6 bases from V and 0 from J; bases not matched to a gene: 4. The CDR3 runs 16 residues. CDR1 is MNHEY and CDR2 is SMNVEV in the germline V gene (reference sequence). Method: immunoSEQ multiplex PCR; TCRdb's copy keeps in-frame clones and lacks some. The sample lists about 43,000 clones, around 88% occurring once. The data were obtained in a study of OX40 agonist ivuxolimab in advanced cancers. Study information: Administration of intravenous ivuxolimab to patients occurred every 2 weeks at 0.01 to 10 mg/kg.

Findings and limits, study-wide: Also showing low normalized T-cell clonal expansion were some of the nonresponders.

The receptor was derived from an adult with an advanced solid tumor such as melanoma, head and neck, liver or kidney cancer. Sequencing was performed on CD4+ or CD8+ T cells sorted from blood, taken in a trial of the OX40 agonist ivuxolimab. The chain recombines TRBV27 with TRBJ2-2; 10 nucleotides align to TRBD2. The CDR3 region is CASSQLAGSNTGELFF. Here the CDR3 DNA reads TGTGCCAGCAGCCAACTAGCGGGATCGAACACCGGGGAGCTGTTTTTT.